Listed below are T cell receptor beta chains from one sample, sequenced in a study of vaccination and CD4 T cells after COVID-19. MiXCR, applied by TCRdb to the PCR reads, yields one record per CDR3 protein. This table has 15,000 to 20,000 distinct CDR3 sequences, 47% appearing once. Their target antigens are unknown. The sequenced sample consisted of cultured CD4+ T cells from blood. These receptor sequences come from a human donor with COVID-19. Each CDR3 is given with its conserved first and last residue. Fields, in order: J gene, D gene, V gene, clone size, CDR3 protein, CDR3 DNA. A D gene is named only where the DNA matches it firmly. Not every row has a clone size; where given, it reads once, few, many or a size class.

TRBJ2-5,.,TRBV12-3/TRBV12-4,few,CASSWGQTQYF,TGTGCCAGCAGCTGGGGCCAGACCCAGTACTTC
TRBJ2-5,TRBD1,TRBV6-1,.,CASRPTGGRRETQYF,TGTGCCAGCAGGCCAACAGGGGGAAGAAGGGAGACCCAGTACTTC
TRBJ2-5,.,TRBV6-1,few,CASRLGQVETQYF,TGTGCCAGCAGGCTTGGCCAAGTTGAGACCCAGTACTTC
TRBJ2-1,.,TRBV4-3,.,CASSQEPMRRFGVNEQFF,TGCGCCAGCAGCCAAGAACCCATGCGGCGATTCGGTGTCAATGAGCAGTTCTTC
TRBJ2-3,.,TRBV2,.,CASTRADSSTDTQYF,TGTGCCAGCACGCGAGCGGATTCTAGCACAGATACGCAGTATTTT
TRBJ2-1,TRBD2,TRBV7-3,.,CASSRSSGGPAYNEQFF,TGTGCCAGCAGCAGGTCTTCGGGGGGACCGGCCTACAATGAGCAGTTCTTC
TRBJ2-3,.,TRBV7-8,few,CASSLTGTPGTDTQYF,TGTGCCAGCAGCTTAACCGGCACCCCAGGGACAGATACGCAGTATTTT
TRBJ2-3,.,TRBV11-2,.,CASSLDGKGGTDTQYF,TGTGCCAGCAGCTTAGATGGAAAGGGAGGCACAGATACGCAGTATTTT
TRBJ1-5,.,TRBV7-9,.,CASSPGNSNQPQHF,TGTGCCAGCAGCCCCGGGAATAGCAATCAGCCCCAGCATTTT
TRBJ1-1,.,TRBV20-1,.,CSARGLGRGNTEAFF,TGCAGTGCTAGAGGACTGGGGAGGGGGAACACTGAAGCTTTCTTT
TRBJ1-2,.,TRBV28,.,CASSDQGYGYTF,TGTGCCAGCAGTGATCAGGGGTATGGCTACACCTTC
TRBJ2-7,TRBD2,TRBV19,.,CASSIQRGGPYEQYF,TGTGCCAGTAGTATTCAGCGGGGGGGCCCCTACGAGCAGTACTTC
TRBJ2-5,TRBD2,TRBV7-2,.,CAGGLAGGRETQYF,TGTGCCGGCGGACTAGCGGGGGGGAGGGAGACCCAGTACTTC
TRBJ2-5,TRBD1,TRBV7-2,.,CASTSPRGLGGETQYF,TGTGCCAGCACCTCCCCCAGGGGGCTTGGGGGAGAGACCCAGTACTTC
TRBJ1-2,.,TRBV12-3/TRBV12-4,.,CASSPENYGYTF,TGTGCCAGCAGCCCCGAGAACTATGGCTACACCTTC
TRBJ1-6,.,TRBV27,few,CASSFEGEVGSPLHF,TGTGCCAGCAGTTTCGAGGGGGAGGTTGGTTCACCCCTCCACTTT